The 19 T cell receptor beta chains listed next were all sequenced from one sample in a study of T cells in Graves' hyperthyroidism and ophthalmopathy. Researchers took RNA transcripts and amplified the TCR beta CDR3 regions from them. First-round RT-PCR with HTBI primers amplified the TCR CDR3 region. MiXCR was run by TCRdb on the multiplex PCR reads, yielding one entry per CDR3 protein. Among 300,000 to 450,000 distinct CDR3 sequences listed, about 14% were seen once. Sequencing was done on a sample of blood. Every receptor here comes from a woman in her thirties with Graves' ophthalmopathy.

The rearrangement uses TRBV12-3 or TRBV12-4 and TRBJ2-2, with D perhaps matching TRBD1 (7 bases). Trimming left V 10 bases short and J 2 bases short, with 14 bases between. CDR3 length: 14 residues. CDR3 sequence reads: CATAGQINTGELFF. The CDR3 region has the DNA TGTGCCACCGCGGGACAGATTAACACCGGGGAGCTGTTTTTT.

This clonotype has more than one count but fewer than ten. The V gene is TRBV4-1, the J gene TRBJ1-3, with no clear D. Germline V lookup: CDR1 MGHRA, CDR2 YSYEKL. V lost 0 bases, J lost 4 bases, and 7 bases lay in between. There are 14 residues in the CDR3. The CDR3: CASSQESLGNTIYF. In DNA, the CDR3 is TGCGCCAGCAGCCAAGAAAGTTTGGGAAACACCATATATTTT.

In its sample, this clonotype was seen many times. This sequence joins TRBV7-9 and TRBJ2-7; D possibly matches TRBD1 or TRBD2 (5 bases each). CDR3 length: 17 amino acids. V was shortened by 5 bases and J by 3 bases, with 23 bases between the two germline ends. Germline assignment: CDR1 SEHNR and CDR2 FQNEAQ (reference sequence). This CDR3 is CASSLPPGTAGGYEQYF. DNA for the CDR3: TGTGCCAGCAGCCTCCCGCCGGGGACGGCAGGCGGCTACGAGCAGTACTTC.

The chain is built from TRBV28 and TRBJ2-3, with 8 bases identical to TRBD2. CDR3 length equals 15 residues. The junction had 11 bases not matched to a gene; V was cut back by 5 bases and J by 7 bases. CDR1 is MDHEN, CDR2 SYDVKM, per germline. CDR3 amino acids: CASSPTAGGPNTQYF. The CDR3 DNA reads as TGTGCCAGCAGTCCTACGGCGGGGGGCCCAAATACGCAGTATTTT.

The chain couples TRBV19 to TRBJ2-1; D is uncertain. Germline V gives CDR1 LNHDA, CDR2 SQIVND (reference sequence). V shed 2 bases and J shed 7 bases, with 9 bases lying between them. This CDR3 has 13 amino acids. The DNA for the CDR3 is TGTGCCAGTAGTATAACAGTAGAAAATGAGCAGTTCTTC. It codes for CASSITVENEQFF.

This clonotype appeared many times. The genes are TRBV10-2 and TRBJ1-1; tentatively, D is TRBD1 (5 bases). The CDR3 sequence is 14 residues long. Trimming removed 5 bases at V and 0 bases at J, with 10 bases between. Looked up from germline, CDR1 is WSHSY and CDR2 is SAAADI. CDR3 nucleotide sequence: TGCGCCAGCAGTTTGACAGACATGAACACTGAAGCTTTCTTT. Amino acids: CASSLTDMNTEAFF.

This clonotype has ten or more counts. The rearrangement uses TRBV28 and TRBJ2-2; TRBD1 matches 9 bases. The CDR3 sequence is 15 residues long. J was trimmed by 5 bases and V by 3 bases; bases with no gene match: 4. Germline V CDR1 and CDR2: MDHEN, SYDVKM. The CDR3 DNA reads as TGTGCCAGCAGTTTCACGGGACAGGGTACCGGGGAGCTGTTTTTT. Protein sequence: CASSFTGQGTGELFF.

The chain couples TRBV19 to TRBJ1-5; D is perhaps TRBD1 (5 bases). The CDR3 covers 15 residues. V lost 5 bases, J lost 0 bases, and 11 bases lay in between. Germline V lookup: CDR1 LNHDA, CDR2 SQIVND (reference sequence). This chain's CDR3 is CASSGGDSSNQPQHF. The CDR3 DNA is TGTGCCAGTAGTGGGGGGGACTCTAGCAATCAGCCCCAGCATTTT.

This clonotype was counted at least ten times. The rearrangement uses TRBV28 and TRBJ2-7; TRBD1 matches at 7 bases. Germline V lookup: CDR1 MDHEN, CDR2 SYDVKM. The CDR3 extends over 15 amino acids. With 6 bases clipped from V and 5 bases from J, the junction kept 13 bases outside the gene matches. The CDR3 DNA reads TGTGCCAGCAGCCTGCAGGGGGTAGGGCAGCACGAGCAGTACTTC. Amino acid sequence: CASSLQGVGQHEQYF.

This clonotype appeared many times. The rearrangement uses TRBV20-1 and TRBJ2-5; a weak D match, TRBD2 (5 bases). The germline V gene encodes CDR1 DFQATT and CDR2 SNEGSKA (reference sequence). The CDR3 is 12 residues long. V was pared by 6 bases and J by 4 bases, with 12 bases between. In nucleotides, the CDR3 is TGCAGTGCCAGCCGGGGAAGAGAGACCCAGTACTTC. It is translated as CSASRGRETQYF.

This clonotype was recorded at least ten times. This sequence joins TRBV4-1 and TRBJ2-3; 14 bases align to TRBD2. The CDR3 covers 17 residues. V was clipped by 4 bases and J by 6 bases; unmatched bases: 9. Germline V gives CDR1 MGHRA, CDR2 YSYEKL. CDR3 nucleotide sequence: TGCGCCAGCAGCCCGTTGACTAGCGGGGGGGCCCAGGATACGCAGTATTTT. Residues: CASSPLTSGGAQDTQYF.

CDR3 protein: CASSPNSGGGYNEQFF. The CDR3 DNA reads as TGCGCCAGCAGCCCCAATAGCGGGGGGGGCTACAATGAGCAGTTCTTC. This chain joins TRBV10-1 and TRBJ2-1; 11 bases agree with TRBD2. V lost 6 bases, J lost 3 bases, and 7 bases stayed unmatched. This CDR3 region has 16 residues. Germline loops: CDR1 WNHNN, CDR2 SYGVQD (reference sequence).

The V call is TRBV5-6, the J call TRBJ1-2; D is uncertain. Germline CDR1 reads SGHDT; CDR2 reads YYEEEE. The CDR3 is 14 amino acids. Trimming stripped 4 bases from V and 1 base from J, with 11 bases between. CDR3 amino acids: CASSLRRINYGYTF. CDR3 nucleotides: TGTGCCAGCAGCCTTAGAAGGATTAACTATGGCTACACCTTC.

This clonotype was observed at least ten times. The CDR3 loop is CASSVDPSSYNEQFF. Written as DNA, the CDR3 is TGTGCCAGTAGTGTGGACCCTAGCTCCTACAATGAGCAGTTCTTC. V gene TRBV19 combines with J gene TRBJ2-1; no clear D gene. Germline V gives CDR1 LNHDA, CDR2 SQIVND (reference sequence). This CDR3 spans 15 amino acids. Deletions cut 5 bases from V and 0 bases from J, with 11 bases between.

There are many counts of this clonotype. The chain is built from TRBV3-1 and TRBJ1-5, with a weak D call TRBD1 (5 bases). CDR1 and CDR2 from the germline V gene are LGHDT and YNNKEL (reference sequence). This CDR3 region has 17 residues. Trimming cost V 1 base and J 4 bases, with 17 bases left between them. CDR3 in amino acids: CASSQGIGGVGNQPQHF. CDR3 bases: TGTGCCAGCAGCCAAGGCATCGGAGGGGTTGGGAATCAGCCCCAGCATTTT.

This clonotype was seen at least ten times. The chain joins TRBV6-2 or TRBV6-3 to TRBJ2-5, with 10 bases matching TRBD1. CDR3 size: 13 residues. Germline values: CDR1 MNHEY, CDR2 SVGEGT. Trimming cost V 6 bases and J 4 bases; bases outside gene matches: 2. Here the CDR3 reads CASSWTGGETQYF. The CDR3 DNA follows: TGTGCCAGCAGCTGGACAGGGGGAGAGACCCAGTACTTC.

The chain recombines TRBV28 with TRBJ2-3; the match to TRBD2 covers 9 bases. V shed 5 bases, J shed 3 bases, and the junction held 12 bases outside the gene matches. This CDR3 has 17 amino acids. Germline loops: CDR1 MDHEN, CDR2 SYDVKM. The CDR3 sequence is CASSTRGGLGLTDTQYF. CDR3 DNA sequence: TGTGCCAGCAGTACGCGGGGGGGCCTTGGGTTGACAGATACGCAGTATTTT.

The chain employs TRBV4-2 and TRBJ2-6; possible D gene TRBD1, 5 bases. The germline gives CDR1 LGHNA, CDR2 YNFKEQ. V lost 1 base and J 0 bases, leaving 13 bases between the germline ends. There are 18 residues in the CDR3. CDR3 nucleotides: TGTGCCAGCAGCCAAGGGCAAGACAGCAGCTCTGGGGCCAACGTCCTGACTTTC. Residues: CASSQGQDSSSGANVLTF.

This clonotype occurred a few times. The chain recombines TRBV30 with TRBJ2-6, with no clear D. Germline V CDR1 and CDR2: GTSNPN, SVGIG (reference sequence). Between the trimmed V and J ends, which lost 5 bases and 1 base, there was a span of 12 bases. The CDR3 is 15 residues long. CDR3 sequence reads: CAWDGPVSGANVLTF. CDR3 coding DNA: TGTGCCTGGGACGGACCCGTGTCTGGGGCCAACGTCCTGACTTTC.